One TCR beta chain is described in this entry. Here immunoSEQ multiplex PCR was the method, and the copy in TCRdb shows in-frame clones only, minus some. Here the sample spans roughly 510,000 clones, over 75% being singletons. The data belong to a study of shared clonotypes between healthy human individuals. This CDR3 is built from 17 residues. V was pared by 6 bases and J by 7 bases, with 14 bases of the junction left unmatched. The germline V gene encodes CDR1 MDHEN and CDR2 SYDVKM. The rearrangement links TRBV28 to TRBJ2-2; 10 bases are shared with TRBD2. The sequence derives from a woman between 40 and 50 years old in good health. Some clones in this sample may be carry-over from other donors' samples. Specimen: PBMCs. This chain's CDR3 is CASSFPSGRDYGGELFF. The DNA for the CDR3 is TGTGCCAGCAGCTTTCCCAGCGGGAGGGACTATGGCGGGGAGCTGTTTTTT.